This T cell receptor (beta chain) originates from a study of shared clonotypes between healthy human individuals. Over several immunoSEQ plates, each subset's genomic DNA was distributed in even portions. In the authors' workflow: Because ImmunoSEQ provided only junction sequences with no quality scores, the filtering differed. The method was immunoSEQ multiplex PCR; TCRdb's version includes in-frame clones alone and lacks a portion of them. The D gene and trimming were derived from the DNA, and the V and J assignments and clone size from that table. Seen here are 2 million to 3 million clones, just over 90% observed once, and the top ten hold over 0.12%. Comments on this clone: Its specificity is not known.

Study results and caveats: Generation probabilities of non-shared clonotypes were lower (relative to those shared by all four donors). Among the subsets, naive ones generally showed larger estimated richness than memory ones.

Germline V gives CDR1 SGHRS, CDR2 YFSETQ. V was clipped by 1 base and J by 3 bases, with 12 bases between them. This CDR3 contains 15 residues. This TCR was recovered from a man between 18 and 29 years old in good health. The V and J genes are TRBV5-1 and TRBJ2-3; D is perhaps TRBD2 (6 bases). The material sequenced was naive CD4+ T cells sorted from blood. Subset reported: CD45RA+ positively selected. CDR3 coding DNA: TGCGCCAGCAGCTTGTGGGGCGGGGCAACAGATACGCAGTATTTT. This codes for CASSLWGGATDTQYF.